This entry describes one T cell receptor beta chain. The antigen is undetermined. All of the isolated RNA was reverse transcribed, so expressed TCRB transcripts were sequenced. TCRdb keeps only in-frame clones here, not all; method: immunoSEQ multiplex PCR. This table holds 900,000 or so clones, 17% found once. A sort by CD45RO/CCR7/CD25/CD127/CD95/CD27 yielded CD4+ naive, central memory, regulatory and stem cell-like memory cells. Purities in excess of 95% were seen in all sorted populations. This sample is part of a study of beta chain features in type 1 diabetes. As for the study in general: The number of sorted cells examined across all samples was fewer than 110,000,000. Whole-study results and caveats: Small HLA sub-analyses could not settle whether HLA shapes TCRB rearrangement.

The CDR3 extends over 14 amino acids. The germline V gene encodes CDR1 SGHAT and CDR2 FQDESV (reference sequence). Trimming stripped 5 bases from V and 3 bases from J, with 12 bases between. The source of this sequence is a woman younger than 35 in good health. The gene calls are TRBV11-1 and TRBJ2-3; D is undetermined. Sequencing was carried out using naive CD4+ T cells from blood. CDR3 sequence (DNA): TGTGCCAGCAGCCTAGGGCATTCGACAGATACGCAGTATTTT. The encoded protein is CASSLGHSTDTQYF.